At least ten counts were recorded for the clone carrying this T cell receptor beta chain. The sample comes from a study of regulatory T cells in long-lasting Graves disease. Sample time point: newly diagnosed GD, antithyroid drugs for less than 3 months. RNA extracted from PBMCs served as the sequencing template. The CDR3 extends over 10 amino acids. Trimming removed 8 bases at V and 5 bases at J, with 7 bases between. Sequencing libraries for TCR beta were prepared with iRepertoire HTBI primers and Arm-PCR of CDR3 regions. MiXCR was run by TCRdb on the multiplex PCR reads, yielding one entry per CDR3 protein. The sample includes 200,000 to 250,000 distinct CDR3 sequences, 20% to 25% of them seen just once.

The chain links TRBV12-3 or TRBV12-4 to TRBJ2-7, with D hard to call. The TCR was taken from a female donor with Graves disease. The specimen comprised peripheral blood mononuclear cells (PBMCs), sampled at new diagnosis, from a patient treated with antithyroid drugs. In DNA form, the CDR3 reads TGTGCCAGCGGGAACCACGAGCAGTACTTC. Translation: CASGNHEQYF.